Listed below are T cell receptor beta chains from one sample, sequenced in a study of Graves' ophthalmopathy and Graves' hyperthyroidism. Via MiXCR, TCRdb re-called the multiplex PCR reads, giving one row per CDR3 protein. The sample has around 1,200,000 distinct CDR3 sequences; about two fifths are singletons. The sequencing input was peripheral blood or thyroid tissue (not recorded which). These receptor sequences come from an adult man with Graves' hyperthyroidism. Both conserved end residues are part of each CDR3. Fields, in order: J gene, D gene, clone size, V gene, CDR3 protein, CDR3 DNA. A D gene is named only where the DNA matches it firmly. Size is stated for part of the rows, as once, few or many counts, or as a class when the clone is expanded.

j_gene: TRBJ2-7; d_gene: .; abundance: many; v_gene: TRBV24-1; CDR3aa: CATRVPALATSYEQYF; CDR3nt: TGTGCCACCCGCGTTCCAGCGCTAGCGACCTCCTACGAGCAGTACTTC
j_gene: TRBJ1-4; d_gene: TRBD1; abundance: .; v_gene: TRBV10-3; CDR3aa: CAISSGTGRRKLFF; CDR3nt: TGTGCCATCAGTTCCGGGACAGGGCGGCGAAAACTGTTTTTT
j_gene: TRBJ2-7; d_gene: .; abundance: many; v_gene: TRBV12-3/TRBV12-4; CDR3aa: CASSPQGSEQYF; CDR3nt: TGTGCCAGCAGTCCACAGGGTTCCGAGCAGTACTTC
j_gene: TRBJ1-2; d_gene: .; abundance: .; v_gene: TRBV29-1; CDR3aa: CSVPGADLYGYTF; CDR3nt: TGCAGCGTACCGGGAGCCGATCTCTATGGCTACACCTTC
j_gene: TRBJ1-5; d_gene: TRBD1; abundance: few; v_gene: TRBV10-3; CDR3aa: CATTPGQGAQPQHF; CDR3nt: TGTGCCACCACTCCGGGACAGGGGGCTCAGCCCCAGCATTTT
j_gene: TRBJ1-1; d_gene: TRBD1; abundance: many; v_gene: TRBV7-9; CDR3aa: CASSFSGGRAEAFF; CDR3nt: TGTGCCAGCAGCTTCTCAGGGGGCCGGGCTGAAGCTTTCTTT
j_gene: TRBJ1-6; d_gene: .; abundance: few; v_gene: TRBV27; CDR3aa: CASSIWGQNSPLHF; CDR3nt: TGTGCCAGCTCGATTTGGGGACAAAATTCACCCCTCCACTTT
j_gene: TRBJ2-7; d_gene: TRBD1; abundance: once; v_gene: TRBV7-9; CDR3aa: CASSPPPAGGFYEQYF; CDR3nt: TGTGCCAGCAGCCCTCCCCCGGCAGGGGGCTTCTACGAGCAGTACTTC
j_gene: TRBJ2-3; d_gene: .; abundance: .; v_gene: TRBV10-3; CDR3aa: CAITSVGPGLDTDTQYF; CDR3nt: TGTGCCATCACCAGCGTGGGACCGGGACTTGACACTGATACGCAGTATTTT
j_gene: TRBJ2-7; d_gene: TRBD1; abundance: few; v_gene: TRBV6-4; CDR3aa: CASRRGTGGNEQYF; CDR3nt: TGTGCCAGCAGAAGGGGGACAGGGGGCAACGAGCAGTACTTC
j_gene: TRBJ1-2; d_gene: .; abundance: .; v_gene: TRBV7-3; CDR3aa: CASSQGQRGANYGYTF; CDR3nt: TGTGCCAGCAGCCAAGGCCAGCGGGGTGCTAACTATGGCTACACCTTC
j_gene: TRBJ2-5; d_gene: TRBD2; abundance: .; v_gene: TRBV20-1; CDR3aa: CSAQPALAGVEAQYF; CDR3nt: TGCAGTGCTCAACCTGCCCTAGCGGGAGTAGAGGCCCAGTACTTC
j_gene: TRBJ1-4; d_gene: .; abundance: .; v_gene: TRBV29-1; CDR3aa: CSALGGYQNEKLFF; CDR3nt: TGCAGCGCACTAGGGGGATATCAGAATGAAAAACTGTTTTTT
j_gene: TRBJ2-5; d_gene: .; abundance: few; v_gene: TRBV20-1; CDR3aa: CSARAAVLGKETQYF; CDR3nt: TGCAGTGCTAGAGCGGCGGTCCTGGGGAAAGAGACCCAGTACTTC
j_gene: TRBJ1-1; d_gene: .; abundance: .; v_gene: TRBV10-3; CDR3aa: CAIRAGVMNTEAFF; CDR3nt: TGTGCCATCAGGGCGGGGGTCATGAACACTGAAGCTTTCTTT
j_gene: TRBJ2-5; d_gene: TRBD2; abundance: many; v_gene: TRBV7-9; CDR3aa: CASSTRSGELGATQYF; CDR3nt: TGTGCCAGCTCGACCCGTAGCGGGGAGCTGGGGGCGACCCAGTACTTC
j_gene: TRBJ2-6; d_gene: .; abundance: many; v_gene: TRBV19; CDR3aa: CASALDRGSGANVLTF; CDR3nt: TGTGCCAGTGCGCTCGATAGGGGCTCTGGGGCCAACGTCCTGACTTTC
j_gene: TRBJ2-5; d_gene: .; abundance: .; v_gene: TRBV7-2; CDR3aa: CASSLGGTAQEAQYF; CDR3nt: TGTGCCAGCAGCTTAGGAGGGACGGCCCAAGAGGCCCAGTACTTC
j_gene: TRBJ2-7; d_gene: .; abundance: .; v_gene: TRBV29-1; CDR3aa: CSVGYRGPAGNEQYF; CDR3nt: TGCAGCGTTGGGTACAGGGGCCCTGCGGGGAACGAGCAGTACTTC
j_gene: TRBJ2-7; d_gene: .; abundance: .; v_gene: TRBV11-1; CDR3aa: CFQISSYEQYF; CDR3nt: TGTTTCCAGATCAGCTCCTACGAGCAGTACTTC
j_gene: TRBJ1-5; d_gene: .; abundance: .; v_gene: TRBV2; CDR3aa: CASVAPGRGLGNQPQHF; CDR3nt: TGTGCCAGCGTTGCCCCAGGGAGGGGTTTGGGCAATCAGCCCCAGCATTTT
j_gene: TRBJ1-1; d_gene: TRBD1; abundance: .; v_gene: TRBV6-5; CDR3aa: CASIPGQGAAFF; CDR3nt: TGTGCCAGCATACCGGGACAGGGCGCAGCTTTCTTT
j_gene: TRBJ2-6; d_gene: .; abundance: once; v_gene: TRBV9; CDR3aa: CASVRDTPGANVLTF; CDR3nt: TGTGCCAGCGTGCGGGACACCCCCGGGGCCAACGTCCTGACTTTC